A single sample gave rise to the 25 T cell receptor beta chains below, sequenced in a study of cytomegalovirus exposure and HLA in healthy donors. Use of 60 Vbeta and 13 Jbeta primers characterized the PCR. Generated by immunoSEQ multiplex PCR, the TCRdb table keeps only in-frame clones and is missing some. The data hold 85,000 to 120,000 clones, with around 80% observed a single time. What was sequenced was PBMCs. Source of these receptors: a man aged 35 to 55 in good health and CMV-seronegative.

The chain carries TRBV6-1 and TRBJ2-3, with a tentative D call TRBD2 (6 bases). The CDR3 runs 14 residues. V was cut by 8 bases and J by 5 bases, with 17 bases left in between. Germline assignment: CDR1 MNHNS and CDR2 SASEGT. As DNA, the CDR3 is TGTGCCAGCGGCCTCGGGGCCGGGGGAGATACGCAGTATTTT. Amino acids: CASGLGAGGDTQYF.

Only one count was recorded for this clone. The gene calls are TRBV6-1 and TRBJ1-2, with TRBD1 as a possible D gene (6 bases). This CDR3 contains 14 residues. V was shortened by 3 bases and J by 4 bases, with 12 bases between the two germline ends. Germline assignment: CDR1 MNHNS and CDR2 SASEGT. The CDR3 spells CASSDRTEGYGYTF. The CDR3 nucleotides read TGTGCCAGCAGTGATCGGACAGAGGGCTATGGCTACACCTTC.

The CDR3 loop reads CASKETGANEKLFF. In nucleotides, the CDR3 is TGTGCCAGCAAGGAGACAGGGGCTAATGAAAAACTGTTTTTT. This chain joins TRBV2 and TRBJ1-4, with 8 bases matching TRBD1. This CDR3 is 14 amino acids long. V gave up 7 bases and J gave up 3 bases; unmatched junction bases: 4. CDR1 SNHLY and CDR2 FYNNEI come from the germline V gene.

The rearrangement joins TRBV5-5 to TRBJ1-2, with D uncertain. Germline CDR1 and CDR2: SGHKS and YYEKEE (reference sequence). The CDR3 extends over 13 amino acids. The ends were cut back, 4 bases at V and 2 bases at J, with 9 bases in the middle. CDR3 protein: CASSNDKNYGYTF. CDR3 in DNA: TGTGCCAGCAGCAATGACAAGAACTATGGCTACACCTTC.

The chain links TRBV6-9 to TRBJ2-5, with a tentative D call TRBD2 (6 bases). The V and J ends lost 2 bases and 5 bases respectively, with 18 bases between them. Germline-derived CDR1 and CDR2 are MNHGY and SVAAGI. The CDR3 is 16 residues long. The CDR3 reads CASSYPRDWAWETQYF. CDR3 in DNA: TGTGCCAGCAGTTATCCAAGGGACTGGGCGTGGGAGACCCAGTACTTC.

This clone was counted between two and nine times. The V call is TRBV6-6, the J call TRBJ2-7; 7 bases are shared with TRBD1. This CDR3 is built from 15 residues. Unmatched junction bases numbered 10, after V lost 3 bases and J lost 5 bases. The germline CDR1 and CDR2 sequences are MNHNY and SVGAGI (reference sequence). CDR3 sequence (DNA): TGTGCCAGCAGTTATGGCCCAAACAGGGGCGACGAGCAGTACTTC. It codes for CASSYGPNRGDEQYF.

This chain joins TRBV25-1 and TRBJ1-1; the D gene is possibly TRBD1 (6 bases). Germline CDR1 reads MGHDK; CDR2 reads SYGVNS. V was trimmed by 2 bases and J by 3 bases, leaving 13 bases between them. The CDR3 length is 15 residues. CDR3 sequence: CASSELGTSHTEAFF. The CDR3 coding sequence is TGTGCCAGCAGTGAACTGGGGACATCTCACACTGAAGCTTTCTTT.

This sequence joins TRBV5-4 and TRBJ2-7, with 15 bases identical to TRBD2. V gave up 4 bases and J gave up 6 bases; unmatched junction bases: 8. Germline V gene sequence: CDR1 SGHNT, CDR2 YYREEE (reference sequence). The CDR3 covers 16 residues. As DNA, the CDR3 is TGTGCCAGCAGCCCTGGACTAGCGGGGGGGCTCCCCGAGCAGTACTTC. Encoded protein: CASSPGLAGGLPEQYF.

This chain links TRBV10-2 with TRBJ2-7, with D perhaps matching TRBD2 (5 bases). Trimming removed 2 bases from V and 5 bases from J, with 7 bases in between. The length of the CDR3 is 12 residues. In germline, CDR1 is WSHSY, CDR2 SAAADI. The CDR3 loop is CASSEVRDEQYF. The CDR3 bases are TGCGCCAGCAGTGAGGTGAGGGACGAGCAGTACTTC.

This chain joins TRBV9 and TRBJ2-2, with 13 bases matching TRBD2. Looked up from germline, CDR1 is SGDLS and CDR2 is YYNGEE. The CDR3 runs 18 residues. V trimming: 0 bases; J trimming: 7 bases; junction bases outside the gene matches: 9. CDR3 sequence (DNA): TGTGCCAGCAGCGTAGGGACTAGCGGGGGCCTTCGAGGCGGGGAGCTGTTTTTT. The encoded protein is CASSVGTSGGLRGGELFF.

This chain connects TRBV4-2 to TRBJ2-5; a possible D gene is TRBD2 (6 bases). V was clipped by 3 bases and J by 2 bases, with 10 bases between them. The CDR3 is 14 residues long. Germline-derived CDR1 and CDR2 are LGHNA and YNFKEQ. CDR3 residues: CASSHPSVQETQYF. The CDR3 DNA sequence: TGTGCCAGCAGCCATCCTAGCGTACAAGAGACCCAGTACTTC.

The chain joins TRBV6-1 to TRBJ2-5; the match to TRBD1 covers 8 bases. Trimming removed 2 bases from V and 2 bases from J; junction bases left unmatched: 4. The CDR3 is made up of 15 amino acids. Germline V gives CDR1 MNHNS, CDR2 SASEGT. CDR3 amino acids: CASSESRTGQETQYF. The DNA of the CDR3 is TGTGCCAGCAGTGAAAGTCGGACAGGGCAAGAGACCCAGTACTTC.

This chain links TRBV6-1 with TRBJ2-5; 12 nucleotides match TRBD1. This CDR3 is built from 18 residues. The germline V gene has CDR1 MNHNS and CDR2 SASEGT. The trim removed 4 bases at V and 4 bases at J, leaving 13 bases unmatched. The CDR3 DNA follows: TGTGCCAGCAGTGTGAGAGCTTCGGGACAGGGGGCAAGAGAGACCCAGTACTTC. Protein sequence: CASSVRASGQGARETQYF.

The chain is built from TRBV2 and TRBJ2-1; 11 bases map to TRBD2. V was clipped by 6 bases and J by 3 bases; unmatched bases: 1. CDR1 and CDR2 from the germline V gene are SNHLY and FYNNEI. The CDR3 loop spans 14 amino acids. CDR3: CASRGTSGYNEQFF. The CDR3 nucleotides read TGTGCCAGCAGGGGGACTAGCGGCTACAATGAGCAGTTCTTC.

The gene calls are TRBV10-1 and TRBJ2-3, with 14 bases identical to TRBD2. Germline V gene data show CDR1 as WNHNN and CDR2 as SYGVQD (reference sequence). The CDR3 is 16 amino acids. V lost 5 bases to trimming and J lost 4 bases; unmatched junction nucleotides: 5. In DNA, the CDR3 is TGCGCCAGCAGTCGGACTAGCGGGGGGTCCGCAGATACGCAGTATTTT. This codes for CASSRTSGGSADTQYF.

This clone was seen more than once but under ten times. V usage is TRBV6-1 and J usage is TRBJ2-3; TRBD2 matches at 8 bases. V trimming: 3 bases; J trimming: 1 base; junction bases outside the gene matches: 3. The V gene's germline CDR1 is MNHNS and CDR2 SASEGT. This CDR3 comprises 15 residues. CDR3: CASSDGGAGTDTQYF. CDR3 coding DNA: TGTGCCAGCAGTGACGGGGGGGCCGGCACAGATACGCAGTATTTT.

The V call is TRBV11-2, the J call TRBJ1-2; D remains ambiguous. The V gene's germline CDR1 is SGHAT and CDR2 FQNNGV. The CDR3 sequence is 15 residues long. V was pared by 0 bases and J by 4 bases, with 12 bases between. CDR3 region: CASSLEPRLGYGYTF. The CDR3 DNA is TGTGCCAGCAGCTTAGAGCCCAGGCTGGGCTATGGCTACACCTTC.

This clone was recorded only once. V is TRBV6-1 and J is TRBJ2-3; 10 bases line up with TRBD2. The CDR3 contains 17 residues. From germline, CDR1 is MNHNS and CDR2 SASEGT. With V trimmed by 0 bases and J by 2 bases, 5 bases remained unmatched. CDR3 region: CASSEAPAGGPTDTQYF. The CDR3 DNA follows: TGTGCCAGCAGTGAAGCGCCAGCGGGGGGGCCCACAGATACGCAGTATTTT.

This chain connects TRBV6-5 to TRBJ1-1; 8 bases match TRBD1. CDR3 length: 14 residues. Germline loops: CDR1 MNHEY, CDR2 SVGAGI. With V trimmed by 5 bases and J by 3 bases, 5 bases remained unmatched. CDR3 sequence reads: CASSPGQGYTEAFF. As DNA, the CDR3 is TGTGCCAGCAGTCCAGGACAGGGTTACACTGAAGCTTTCTTT.

The J gene is TRBJ2-7, the V gene TRBV18; 10 nucleotides agree with TRBD2. V dropped 3 bases and J dropped 3; count of bases not matched to a gene: 8. The CDR3 consists of 16 residues. Germline CDR1 KGHSH, CDR2 LQKENI. The CDR3 DNA is TGTGCCAGCTCACCTTCGTCTAGCGGGGGACACTACGAGCAGTACTTC. It translates to CASSPSSSGGHYEQYF.

The chain uses TRBV7-9 and TRBJ1-1, with 11 positions matching TRBD1. The CDR3 has 16 residues. CDR1 and CDR2 from the germline V gene are SEHNR and FQNEAQ (reference sequence). Trimming took 4 bases from V and 3 from J; bases not matched to a gene: 7. The CDR3 loop is CASSSPPGQGDTEAFF. In nucleotides, the CDR3 is TGTGCCAGCAGCTCCCCGCCGGGACAGGGGGACACTGAAGCTTTCTTT. The full variable domain, completed using reference TRBV7-9 and TRBJ1-1, is DTGVSQNPRHKITKRGQNVTFRCDPISEHNRLYWYRQTLGQGPEFLTYFQNEAQLEKSRLLSDRFSAERPKGSFSTLEIQRTEQGDSAMYLCASSSPPGQGDTEAFFGQGTRLTVV.

This sequence joins TRBV12-5 and TRBJ2-1; TRBD1 agrees at 10 bases. Germline V gene lookup returns CDR1 LGHNT and CDR2 FRNRAP. CDR3 size: 15 residues. Losses at the gene ends were 4 bases for V and 8 bases for J; bases not matched to a gene: 8. The CDR3 DNA reads as TGTGCTAGTGGTTACTCCGGGACAGGGGTACATGAGCAGTTCTTC. Its translation is CASGYSGTGVHEQFF.

This clone was observed a handful of times. V is TRBV10-2 and J is TRBJ2-3; a weak D match, TRBD1 (7 bases). This CDR3 spans 13 amino acids. The germline V gene encodes CDR1 WSHSY and CDR2 SAAADI. Trimming shortened V by 5 bases and J by 4 bases, and 10 bases separated the two germline ends. CDR3 in DNA: TGCGCCAGCAGTCAGGGGGGTCCAGATACGCAGTATTTT. Protein: CASSQGGPDTQYF.

V gene TRBV6-1 combines with J gene TRBJ2-5; TRBD1 might be the D (6 bases). Trimming took 1 base from V and 5 from J, leaving 14 bases between them. This CDR3 comprises 15 residues. Germline V gene sequence: CDR1 MNHNS, CDR2 SASEGT. This chain's CDR3 is CASSEDPGARETQYF. Written as DNA, the CDR3 is TGTGCCAGCAGTGAAGATCCAGGGGCCAGGGAGACCCAGTACTTC.

This sequence joins TRBV7-6 and TRBJ2-1; D unresolved. V was cut by 7 bases and J by 8 bases, with 18 bases left in between. Germline lookup yields CDR1 SGHVS and CDR2 FNYEAQ. The length of the CDR3 is 14 residues. The chain's CDR3 is CASKPGSDGDEQFF. The CDR3 bases are TGTGCCAGCAAACCCGGGTCCGACGGCGATGAGCAGTTCTTC.